This is a list of T cell receptor beta chains from one sample in a study of OX40 agonist ivuxolimab in advanced cancers. Repertoires were generated with immunoSEQ multiplex PCR, while TCRdb's copy carries only in-frame clones and drops some. The table lists tens of thousands of clones, 84% of them singletons, with 30% to 40% in the top ten. The source material was CD4+ or CD8+ T cells sorted from blood, sampled in a trial of the OX40 agonist ivuxolimab. These receptors were taken from an adult with an advanced solid tumor such as melanoma, head and neck, liver or kidney cancer. Both conserved end residues are part of each CDR3. D genes are given only for firm matches. Clone size, where shown, is once, few, many, or a class for clones that have expanded.

abundance,d_gene,j_gene,v_gene,CDR3aa,CDR3nt
-,TRBD2,TRBJ2-2,TRBV7-3,CASSLGLAGGRDTGELFF,TGTGCCAGCAGCTTAGGACTAGCGGGAGGGCGGGACACCGGGGAGCTGTTTTTT
-,TRBD1,TRBJ1-4,TRBV7-3,CARTGGLFF,TGTGCCAGAACAGGGGGACTGTTTTTT
-,-,TRBJ2-1,TRBV6-5,CASSQGTEGKFF,TGTGCCAGCAGTCAAGGGACTGAAGGGAAGTTCTTC
-,TRBD1,TRBJ1-1,TRBV7-3,CASSLGQGTEAFF,TGTGCCAGCAGCTTGGGACAGGGGACTGAAGCTTTCTTT
-,-,TRBJ2-6,TRBV6-6,CASSIHKQSRANVLTF,TGTGCCAGCAGTATTCATAAACAAAGTCGGGCCAACGTCCTGACTTTC
-,-,TRBJ2-1,TRBV9,CASSVVGALYNEQFF,TGTGCCAGCAGCGTAGTGGGAGCCCTCTACAATGAGCAGTTCTTC
-,-,TRBJ2-1,TRBV25-1,CAGSESTTINEQFF,TGTGCCGGCAGTGAGTCTACTACGATCAATGAGCAGTTCTTC
-,-,TRBJ1-1,TRBV18,CASSLNQVNTEAFF,TGTGCCAGCTCACTAAATCAGGTGAACACTGAAGCTTTCTTT
hyperexpanded,-,TRBJ2-1,TRBV6-1,CASSKATSSIHNEQFF,TGTGCCAGCAGTAAAGCGACTAGTTCGATCCACAATGAGCAGTTCTTC
once,-,TRBJ1-2,TRBV5-8,CASSFGGASYGYTF,TGTGCCAGCAGCTTTGGGGGGGCTTCCTATGGCTACACCTTC
-,-,TRBJ2-2,TRBV6-5,CASSYSSRTGELFF,TGTGCCAGCAGTTACTCTAGTCGAACCGGGGAGCTGTTTTTT
-,TRBD2,TRBJ2-1,TRBV18,CASSLYGTSGTMMNEQFF,TGTGCCAGCTCACTATACGGGACTAGCGGGACAATGATGAATGAGCAGTTCTTC
-,-,TRBJ2-7,TRBV18,CASSTSYEQYF,TGTGCCAGCTCAACCTCCTACGAGCAGTACTTC
-,TRBD1,TRBJ2-5,TRBV27,CASSLGTGYRETQYF,TGTGCCAGCAGTTTAGGGACAGGGTATAGAGAGACCCAGTACTTC
-,TRBD1,TRBJ1-3,TRBV5-1,CASSPPGFGTGERLYF,TGCGCCAGCAGCCCTCCAGGTTTCGGGACAGGAGAGAGATTATATTTT
-,-,TRBJ2-3,TRBV5-1,CASKVPGGTDTQYF,TGCGCCAGCAAAGTCCCAGGGGGCACAGATACGCAGTATTTT
few,-,TRBJ2-3,TRBV9,CASSGGTDTQYF,TGTGCCAGCAGCGGCGGCACAGATACGCAGTATTTT
-,-,TRBJ1-2,TRBV30,CAWTALGGNYGYTF,TGTGCCTGGACAGCCCTCGGAGGGAACTATGGCTACACCTTC
medium-sized,TRBD1,TRBJ1-4,TRBV4-1,CATRAETGISREKLFF,TGCGCCACCAGAGCCGAGACAGGGATCTCGCGTGAAAAACTGTTTTTT
once,-,TRBJ2-7,TRBV21-1,CASRSRDLGTQNEQYF,TGTGCCAGCAGGTCTCGGGATCTAGGGACTCAGAACGAGCAGTACTTC
-,TRBD1,TRBJ1-1,TRBV6-6,CASSGTGTNTEAFF,TGTGCCAGCAGCGGGACAGGGACGAACACTGAAGCTTTCTTT
-,-,TRBJ1-1,TRBV5-6,CASSLRTYTEAFF,TGTGCCAGCAGCCTACGGACTTACACTGAAGCTTTCTTT
-,-,TRBJ2-7,TRBV2,CASSEGVLSGEQYF,TGTGCCAGCAGTGAGGGGGTGCTGAGTGGCGAGCAGTACTTC
-,-,TRBJ1-1,TRBV10-3,CAISESGVSRTEAFF,TGTGCCATCAGTGAATCGGGGGTGAGTCGGACTGAAGCTTTCTTT
-,TRBD1,TRBJ2-3,TRBV7-9,CASTIRGQKSTDTQYF,TGTGCCAGCACCATTAGGGGACAGAAAAGCACAGATACGCAGTATTTT
-,-,TRBJ2-5,TRBV19,CADAGETQYF,TGTGCCGATGCGGGAGAGACCCAGTACTTC
-,TRBD1,TRBJ2-1,TRBV7-3,CASSLRTRDRYNEQFF,TGTGCCAGCAGCTTAAGAACCCGGGACAGATACAATGAGCAGTTCTTC
-,-,TRBJ1-3,TRBV11-2,CASSPTIGSGNTIYF,TGTGCCAGCAGCCCCACGATTGGTTCTGGAAACACCATATATTTT
-,-,TRBJ1-1,TRBV6-5,CASSSSTTEAFF,-
-,TRBD1,TRBJ1-1,TRBV7-2,CASSSQGGNTEAFF,TGTGCCAGCAGCTCACAGGGGGGGAACACTGAAGCTTTCTTT
-,TRBD2,TRBJ2-5,TRBV27,CASSSISAGNQETQYF,TGTGCCAGCAGTTCCATCTCAGCGGGGAACCAAGAGACCCAGTACTTC